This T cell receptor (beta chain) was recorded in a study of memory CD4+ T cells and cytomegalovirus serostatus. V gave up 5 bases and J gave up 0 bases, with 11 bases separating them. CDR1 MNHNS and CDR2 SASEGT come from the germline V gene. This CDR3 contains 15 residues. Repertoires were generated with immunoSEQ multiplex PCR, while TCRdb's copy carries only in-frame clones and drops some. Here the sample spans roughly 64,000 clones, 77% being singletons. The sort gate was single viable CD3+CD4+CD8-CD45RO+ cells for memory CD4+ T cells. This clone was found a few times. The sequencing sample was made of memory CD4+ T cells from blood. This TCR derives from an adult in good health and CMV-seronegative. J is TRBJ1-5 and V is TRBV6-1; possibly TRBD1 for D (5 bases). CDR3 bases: TGTGCCAGCAGTCCACAACAGGATAGCAATCAGCCCCAGCATTTT. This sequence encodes CASSPQQDSNQPQHF.